A selection of T cell receptor beta chains follows, all from one sample in a study of blood T cell repertoires in COVID-19. The data were produced by immunoSEQ multiplex PCR, yet TCRdb's version contains in-frame clones alone and is incomplete. Seen here are tens of thousands of clones, 80% to 90% observed once, and the top ten hold around 10%. Material: peripheral blood. The source is a man at least 80 years old with acute or convalescent COVID-19. CDR3s include the opening cysteine and the closing phenylalanine or tryptophan. Fields, in order: CDR3 protein, CDR3 DNA, J gene, V gene, clone size, D gene. D genes are given only for firm matches. Size is omitted from some rows. Given values are once, few, many or a class for expanded clones.

CATSGRTGQGIYNEQFF	TGTGCCACCAGTGGAAGGACTGGACAGGGGATCTACAATGAGCAGTTCTTC	TRBJ2-1	TRBV24-1	NA	TRBD1
CASSSGLGEKLFF	TGTGCCAGCAGCTCGGGGTTGGGGGAAAAACTGTTTTTT	TRBJ1-4	TRBV11-2	NA	NA
CASSPRERFLYNEQFF	TGTGCCAGCAGCCCCCGGGAACGGTTCCTTTACAATGAGCAGTTCTTC	TRBJ2-1	TRBV3-1/TRBV3-2	NA	NA
CASSFLAGETGELFF	TGCGCCAGCAGCTTCCTCGCCGGGGAAACCGGGGAGCTGTTTTTT	TRBJ2-2	TRBV5-1	NA	NA
CASSSPAPYLRAGELFF	NA	TRBJ2-2	TRBV28	NA	NA
CASSLGAESTNEKLFF	TGTGCCAGCAGCCTTGGGGCGGAGTCAACTAATGAAAAACTGTTTTTT	TRBJ1-4	TRBV4-2	few	NA
CASTPRGGSGNEQFF	TGTGCCAGCACTCCTAGAGGGGGTTCAGGGAATGAGCAGTTCTTC	TRBJ2-1	TRBV27	NA	NA
CASSSGTGGFGYTF	TGTGCCAGCAGCTCCGGGACAGGGGGCTTTGGCTACACCTTC	TRBJ1-2	TRBV11-2	NA	TRBD1
CASRFPGLAGVFYPYEQYF	TGTGCAAGTCGCTTCCCGGGACTAGCGGGAGTTTTTTACCCCTACGAGCAGTACTTC	TRBJ2-7	TRBV12-2	NA	NA
CASRGDSNQPQHF	TGTGCCAGCAGGGGAGACAGCAATCAGCCCCAGCATTTT	TRBJ1-5	TRBV2	NA	NA
CAWSVRNSRNEKLFF	TGTGCCTGGAGTGTACGTAACAGCCGTAATGAAAAACTGTTTTTT	TRBJ1-4	TRBV30	NA	NA
CASSKLTGGSSTNEKLFF	TGTGCCAGCAGCAAGTTGACAGGGGGATCCTCAACTAATGAAAAACTGTTTTTT	TRBJ1-4	TRBV7-2	once	TRBD1
CASSPRSGDAEAFF	TGTGCCAGCTCACCACGGTCAGGGGACGCTGAAGCTTTCTTT	TRBJ1-1	TRBV18	NA	NA
CASSRGQGIQPQHF	TGTGCCAGCAGCCGAGGACAGGGGATACAGCCCCAGCATTTT	TRBJ1-5	TRBV6-5	NA	TRBD1
CASSQGSKRIEQYF	TGTGCCAGCAGCCAAGGCAGCAAGCGGATTGAGCAGTACTTC	TRBJ2-7	TRBV3-1/TRBV3-2	NA	NA
CASSPSLAGNSYNEQFF	TGTGCCAGCAGCCCCTCACTAGCGGGAAACTCCTACAATGAGCAGTTCTTC	TRBJ2-1	TRBV9	NA	TRBD2
CASSQDRGLYNEQFF	TGTGCCAGCAGCCAAGATAGGGGACTTTACAATGAGCAGTTCTTC	TRBJ2-1	TRBV4-2	NA	NA
CASSLGTQLYGYTF	TGTGCCAGCAGCTTAGGGACTCAGCTCTATGGCTACACCTTC	TRBJ1-2	TRBV7-9	NA	NA
CASRDYAEQYF	TGTGCCAGCAGGGACTACGCCGAGCAGTACTTC	TRBJ2-7	TRBV27	NA	NA
CASSRTRSRGTEAFF	TGTGCCAGCAGCCGAACCCGGTCCCGGGGCACTGAAGCTTTCTTT	TRBJ1-1	TRBV3-1/TRBV3-2	NA	NA
CASSHSGGTDTQYF	TGTGCTAGCAGCCATTCGGGGGGGACAGATACGCAGTATTTT	TRBJ2-3	TRBV7-7	once	TRBD2
CASSGAETGANVLTF	TGTGCCAGCAGTGGGGCTGAGACTGGGGCCAACGTCCTGACTTTC	TRBJ2-6	TRBV2	once	NA
CASSTGSGTEAFF	TGTGCCAGCTCGACAGGGAGTGGGACTGAAGCTTTCTTT	TRBJ1-1	TRBV18	NA	TRBD1
CASSPPGVAGGLLYNEQFF	TGTGCCAGCAGCCCACCGGGGGTAGCGGGAGGACTCCTTTACAATGAGCAGTTCTTC	TRBJ2-1	TRBV7-2	few	TRBD2
CASSVYKNTEAFF	TGTGCCAGCAGTGTTTACAAGAACACTGAAGCTTTCTTT	TRBJ1-1	TRBV6-4	NA	NA
CASSPGNGETQYF	TGCGCCAGCAGCCCAGGGAATGGGGAGACCCAGTACTTC	TRBJ2-5	TRBV5-1	NA	NA
CASSMDSLGTEAFF	TGTGCCAGTAGTATGGACAGCCTGGGCACTGAAGCTTTCTTT	TRBJ1-1	TRBV19	NA	NA
CASSRRGGNTEAFF	TGTGCCAGCAGTCGCAGAGGGGGAAACACTGAAGCTTTCTTT	TRBJ1-1	TRBV27	NA	NA
CSVEGSAGGRGTQYF	TGCAGCGTTGAAGGCTCAGCGGGAGGGCGGGGTACGCAGTATTTT	TRBJ2-3	TRBV29-1	few	TRBD2
CASRLTGALGQPQHF	TGTGCCAGTAGGTTGACAGGGGCCCTCGGTCAGCCCCAGCATTTT	TRBJ1-5	TRBV19	NA	TRBD1
CAWKGQSSTPLHF	TGTGCCTGGAAAGGACAGAGTTCAACGCCCCTCCACTTT	TRBJ1-6	TRBV30	once	NA
CASSATGAAYEQYF	TGTGCCAGCAGCGCGACAGGGGCCGCCTACGAGCAGTACTTC	TRBJ2-7	TRBV7-8	NA	TRBD1
CASSTVPSGTYNEQFF	TGTGCCAGTAGTACCGTCCCTAGCGGGACCTACAATGAGCAGTTCTTC	TRBJ2-1	TRBV19	NA	TRBD2
CASRGGQGTYNEQFF	TGCGCCAGCAGGGGTGGACAGGGCACCTACAATGAGCAGTTCTTC	TRBJ2-1	TRBV5-1	NA	TRBD1
CASSLEASGRANEQFF	TGTGCCAGCAGCTTAGAGGCTAGCGGGAGGGCGAATGAGCAGTTCTTC	TRBJ2-1	TRBV7-2	NA	TRBD2
CASRTSLQETQYF	TGTGCCAGCAGGACTAGCCTCCAAGAGACCCAGTACTTC	TRBJ2-5	TRBV28	NA	TRBD2
CASSPQQTNEKLFF	TGTGCCAGCTCACCACAGCAAACTAATGAAAAACTGTTTTTT	TRBJ1-4	TRBV18	NA	NA
CASSVGGGEDQPQHF	TGTGCCAGCAGCGTAGGCGGCGGTGAAGATCAGCCCCAGCATTTT	TRBJ1-5	TRBV9	NA	NA
CASSDGAGAAKNIQYF	TGTGCCAGCAGTGATGGGGCGGGGGCCGCCAAAAACATTCAGTACTTC	TRBJ2-4	TRBV6-1	NA	NA
CASSQEWGQGGTGELFF	TGTGCCAGCAGCCAAGAGTGGGGACAGGGCGGCACCGGGGAGCTGTTTTTT	TRBJ2-2	TRBV4-2	NA	TRBD1
CASSIYEGSGNTIYF	TGTGCCAGTAGTATTTATGAGGGATCTGGAAACACCATATATTTT	TRBJ1-3	TRBV19	NA	NA
CASSQDWGQANTEAFF	TGTGCCAGCAGCCAAGATTGGGGGCAGGCGAACACTGAAGCTTTCTTT	TRBJ1-1	TRBV14	NA	NA
CASSPGQKLFF	TGTGCCAGCAGCCCCGGACAGAAACTGTTTTTT	TRBJ1-4	TRBV28	NA	NA
CASGDRGYEQYF	TGTGCCAGCGGCGACAGGGGCTACGAGCAGTACTTC	TRBJ2-7	TRBV6-5	NA	TRBD1
CASSLQGGSTEAFF	TGTGCCAGCAGCTTACAGGGAGGGAGCACTGAAGCTTTCTTT	TRBJ1-1	TRBV5-5	NA	NA
CASSLGGTIRYEQFF	TGTGCCAGCAGTTTAGGCGGGACGATTCGCTATGAGCAGTTCTTC	TRBJ2-1	TRBV6-5	NA	NA
CASSQGDSNHEQYF	TGTGCCAGCAGCCAAGGGGACAGTAACCACGAGCAGTACTTC	TRBJ2-7	TRBV4-2	NA	TRBD1
CASSSEGQGAHEQYF	TGTGCCAGCAGCTCCGAGGGACAGGGGGCGCATGAGCAGTACTTC	TRBJ2-7	TRBV7-2	NA	TRBD1
CASNLAQGGSYEQYF	TGTGCCAGCAACCTGGCTCAGGGAGGTTCCTACGAGCAGTACTTC	TRBJ2-7	TRBV28	NA	NA
CASSFAGYGYTF	TGTGCCAGCAGTTTTGCCGGGTATGGCTACACCTTC	TRBJ1-2	TRBV28	NA	NA
CASSLAPSGRETQYF	TGTGCCAGCAGCTTAGCCCCTAGCGGGAGGGAGACCCAGTACTTC	TRBJ2-5	TRBV11-2	NA	TRBD2